One and the same sample provided the 9 T cell receptor beta chains below, sequenced in a study of shared clonotypes between healthy human individuals. Libraries were prepared by immunoSEQ multiplex PCR; TCRdb keeps only in-frame clonotypes and omits some of them. The table records about 2.3 million clones, 92% of them present only once. Sequencing was done on a sample of naive CD4+ T cells from PBMCs. Regarding subset: CD45RA+ positively selected. The receptors come from a man aged 18 to 29 in good health. Some clones in this sample may be carry-over from other donors' samples.

The V and J genes are TRBV5-1 and TRBJ2-3, with a tentative D call TRBD2 (6 bases). In germline, CDR1 is SGHRS, CDR2 YFSETQ. V gave up 4 bases and J gave up 0 bases, with 18 bases separating them. This CDR3 is built from 17 residues. The CDR3 DNA follows: TGCGCCAGCAGCCCGAGAGCCGGGACTGGAAGCACAGATACGCAGTATTTT. Translation: CASSPRAGTGSTDTQYF.

The rearrangement uses TRBV18 and TRBJ1-5, with TRBD1 identical over 9 bases. Trimming at V came to 4 bases and at J to 7 bases, leaving 8 bases not matched to a gene. This CDR3 has 15 amino acids. CDR1 is KGHSH, CDR2 LQKENI, per germline. CDR3 loop: CASSQGTGMDQPQHF. The CDR3 bases are TGTGCCAGCTCACAGGGGACAGGGATGGACCAGCCCCAGCATTTT.

V gene TRBV7-3 combines with J gene TRBJ1-2; D call uncertain. The CDR3 length is 15 residues. The V gene's germline CDR1 is SGHTA and CDR2 FQGTGA. Trimming shortened V by 1 base and J by 7 bases, and 16 bases separated the two germline ends. DNA of the CDR3: TGTGCCAGCAGCTTAAGTGGCGGTCCCGCTTCTGGCTACACCTTC. It specifies CASSLSGGPASGYTF.

The V gene is TRBV6-5, the J gene TRBJ2-3; weak D call: TRBD2 (7 bases). This CDR3 has 16 residues. V was trimmed by 0 bases and J by 3 bases, leaving 13 bases between them. Germline V gene lookup returns CDR1 MNHEY and CDR2 SVGAGI. The CDR3, as DNA: TGTGCCAGCAGTTACTCGAGTCGGGGGGCGACAGATACGCAGTATTTT. Its protein is CASSYSSRGATDTQYF.

In the case of this clone: Other DNA sequences in the sample encode the same CDR3. CDR3 in amino acids: CASSLSGATNEKLFF. The CDR3 nucleotides are TGCGCCAGCAGCTTGTCGGGGGCAACTAATGAAAAACTGTTTTTT. This sequence joins TRBV5-1 and TRBJ1-4; maybe TRBD1 (5 bases). Germline loops: CDR1 SGHRS, CDR2 YFSETQ. Trimming removed 1 base from V and 0 bases from J, with 7 bases in between. This CDR3 is built from 15 residues.

V is TRBV7-2 and J is TRBJ2-3, with D hard to call. The V and J ends lost 2 bases and 2 bases respectively, with 20 bases between them. The CDR3 loop spans 18 amino acids. CDR1 is SGHTA, CDR2 FQGNSA, per germline. Here the CDR3 reads CASSLPPPLANPTDTQYF. CDR3 bases: TGTGCCAGCAGCTTACCTCCCCCTTTGGCTAACCCCACAGATACGCAGTATTTT.

The rearrangement links TRBV18 to TRBJ2-7; D is tentatively TRBD1 or TRBD2 (5 bases each). CDR3 size: 16 residues. The germline CDR1 and CDR2 sequences are KGHSH and LQKENI. The germline V and J ends were trimmed by 3 bases and 3 bases, with 18 bases remaining between them. CDR3 coding DNA: TGTGCCAGCTCACCGGCAGGGACCCTACACCACTACGAGCAGTACTTC. Translation: CASSPAGTLHHYEQYF.

The V and J genes are TRBV6-6 and TRBJ2-7; 8 bases agree with TRBD2. The V segment lost 5 bases and the J segment 5 bases; nucleotides outside the gene matches: 8. CDR1 is MNHNY, CDR2 SVGAGI, per germline (reference sequence). The CDR3 length is 14 residues. CDR3 region: CASSRAGDGNEQYF. CDR3 bases: TGTGCCAGCAGTAGAGCGGGAGACGGCAACGAGCAGTACTTC.

This chain joins TRBV10-1 and TRBJ2-5; a possible D gene is TRBD2 (6 bases). CDR3 length equals 15 residues. Trimming cost V 3 bases and J 5 bases, with 16 bases left between them. Per germline, CDR1 WNHNN and CDR2 SYGVQD (reference sequence). The CDR3 coding sequence is TGCGCCAGCAGTGAAACCCTCGGAGGGGCCGAGACCCAGTACTTC. It specifies CASSETLGGAETQYF.